This T cell receptor beta chain was retrieved from a study of T-cell memory formation after mild COVID-19. About the study: The TCR clusters were mostly specific to one donor. Study-wide results and caveats: Mainly CM and EM harbored the contracting CD4+ clones; mainly EMRA harbored the CD8+ ones.

This clonotype was counted many times. The antigen is unknown. From the 5' RACE reads, TCRdb called clonotypes with MiXCR, one entry per CDR3 protein. The table lists roughly 130,000 distinct CDR3 sequences, approximately 6.2% of them singletons, with about 2.2% in the top ten. The receptor comes from an adult woman who had mild COVID-19 (a few samples of this study predate the infection). Cell type and time point are not known. Sample: PBMCs or a T cell subset sorted from them (not recorded which).

CDR3 residues: CASSRHTGGNQPQHF. The CDR3 coding sequence is TGTGCCAGCAGCCGACATACAGGGGGCAATCAGCCCCAGCATTTT. The chain couples TRBV5-6 to TRBJ1-5; TRBD1 matches at 7 bases. This CDR3 has 15 residues. V dropped 4 bases and J dropped 2; count of bases not matched to a gene: 6. Germline assignment: CDR1 SGHDT and CDR2 YYEEEE.